This TCR beta chain was identified in a study of blood T cell repertoires in COVID-19. Study as a whole: Sites across the United States, Italy and Spain contributed samples from acute and convalescent COVID-19. Nucleic acid was either cDNA or gDNA, and it came from T cells, B-cell-depleted T cells, or PBMCs.

Patients of the Seattle cohort, enrolled during active infection, were followed longitudinally. The V and J ends lost 2 bases and 8 bases, in that order; junction bases with no gene match: 10. Per germline, CDR1 GTSNPN and CDR2 SVGIG (reference sequence). This CDR3 comprises 14 residues. In the original analysis: The assay estimated nucleated cells by amplifying reference gene primers. The assay was immunoSEQ multiplex PCR, and TCRdb's table has in-frame clones only and misses some. V, J and clone size reflect that table, while D and trimming were determined from the DNA. Among 200,000 to 250,000 clones, around four fifths were seen once, and the ten largest hold about 4.8%.

The TCR comes from an older woman with COVID-19, enrolled during active disease. Sample: peripheral blood. This sequence joins TRBV30 and TRBJ2-7, with TRBD2 matching 9 bases. The CDR3 loop reads CAWSIVSGSRKQYF. In DNA form, the CDR3 reads TGTGCCTGGAGTATTGTTAGCGGGAGTCGCAAGCAGTACTTC.